The entry below gives a single TCR beta chain sequence along with its context. Its antigen remains unknown. Isolated RNA was reverse transcribed in full, so expressed TCRB transcripts were sequenced. Some clones are missing from TCRdb's copy, which holds only in-frame ones; the method was immunoSEQ multiplex PCR. Here the sample spans about 400,000 clones, 10% to 15% being singletons. The sample comes from a study of beta chain features in type 1 diabetes. General study points: Significant though moderate, a shortening of TCRB CDR3s appeared in all four CD4+ subsets of Type 1 diabetes patients.

V trimming: 1 base; J trimming: 6 bases; junction bases outside the gene matches: 8. Germline V lookup: CDR1 GTSNPN, CDR2 SVGIG (reference sequence). CDR3 length: 14 residues. This TCR came from a woman between 18 and 29 years old with type 1 diabetes. Sequenced: naive CD4+ T cells from blood. The rearrangement joins TRBV30 to TRBJ1-1; 7 bases match TRBD1. Written as DNA, the CDR3 is TGTGCCTGGAGTGACCTGGGACAGATCGCTGAAGCTTTCTTT. This gives the protein CAWSDLGQIAEAFF.